This is a list of T cell receptor beta chains from one sample in a study of early T cells in non-severe SARS-CoV-2 infection. MiXCR, applied by TCRdb to the 5' RACE reads, yields one record per CDR3 protein. Here the sample spans about 98,000 distinct CDR3 sequences, about 12% being singletons. The specimen was whole blood. The receptors were sampled from an adult who was a healthcare worker with PCR-confirmed SARS-CoV-2 infection or an uninfected control (not recorded which). CDR3s include the opening cysteine and the closing phenylalanine or tryptophan. D genes are given only for firm matches. Size tells how often a clone was seen (once, few, many) or the class of an expanded clone, and some rows leave it out.

>many|TRBJ2-2|TRBV12-3/TRBV12-4|TRBD2
TGTGCCAGCAGAACCGGGACTAGCGGGGGAGGCGGGGAGCTGTTTTTT
CASRTGTSGGGGELFF
>NA|TRBJ2-7|TRBV4-1|NA
TGCGCCAGCAGCCTCAACCTGGGTTTCGAGCAGTACTTC
CASSLNLGFEQYF
>many|TRBJ1-1|TRBV12-3/TRBV12-4|NA
TGTGCCAGCAGGACGGACCTCTCAAGCGCTTTCTTT
CASRTDLSSAFF
>many|TRBJ2-1|TRBV10-3|NA
TGTGCCATCAGAGATGATTCTAGCGATGAGCAGTTCTTC
CAIRDDSSDEQFF
>few|TRBJ1-1|TRBV6-5|NA
TGTGCCAGCAGTCCCTCGGGGATTGAAGCTTTCTTT
CASSPSGIEAFF
>many|TRBJ2-3|TRBV11-2|NA
TGTGCCAGCAGTCTTTTCCGGTTCCCAGATACGCAGTATTTT
CASSLFRFPDTQYF
>NA|TRBJ2-7|TRBV9|TRBD2
TGTGCCAGCAGCGCCGAGGGACTATCTTACGAGCAGTACTTC
CASSAEGLSYEQYF
>NA|TRBJ2-1|TRBV20-1|NA
TGCAGTGCTCGAACTCCGTCCGGCAGCTCCTACAATGAGCAGTTCTTC
CSARTPSGSSYNEQFF
>few|TRBJ1-2|TRBV14|NA
TGTGCCAGCAGCAAAGCCAGGGGATCTGGCTACACCTTC
CASSKARGSGYTF
>NA|TRBJ2-2|TRBV4-2|TRBD2
TGTGCCAGCAGCGAGGGGCTAGCGGAGAACACCGGGGAGCTGTTTTTT
CASSEGLAENTGELFF
>many|TRBJ1-2|TRBV29-1|TRBD1
TGCAGCGGTGGACAGGGCGACAGTCTTCATGGCTACACCTTC
CSGGQGDSLHGYTF
>NA|TRBJ2-7|TRBV29-1|NA
TGCAGCGTTGTCTCAGAAACCTACGAGCAGTACTTC
CSVVSETYEQYF
>many|TRBJ1-1|TRBV28|NA
TGTGCCAGCCGCGCGGGGAACTGGGGTGAAGCTTTCTTT
CASRAGNWGEAFF
>NA|TRBJ1-3|TRBV7-9|NA
TGTGCCAGCAGCTTCCGGGGAGAAGGAAACACCATATATTTT
CASSFRGEGNTIYF
>many|TRBJ1-3|TRBV5-1|TRBD1
TGCGCCAGCAGCTTGTCCATGCGGACAGGGAATTCCGGAAACACCATATATTTT
CASSLSMRTGNSGNTIYF
>many|TRBJ1-1|TRBV28|NA
TGTGCCAGCAGTTCCCCCCGGAAGAACACTGAAGCTTTCTTT
CASSSPRKNTEAFF